These 25 T cell receptor beta chains were all obtained from the same sample, sequenced in a study of cytomegalovirus exposure and HLA in healthy donors. Generated by immunoSEQ multiplex PCR, the TCRdb table keeps only in-frame clones and is missing some. The sample records hundreds of thousands of clones, about nine tenths being singletons. Source material: PBMCs. The source is a young woman in good health and CMV-seronegative.

The chain uses TRBV19 and TRBJ2-2; TRBD2 aligns across 9 bases. The length of the CDR3 is 17 residues. CDR1 and CDR2 from the germline V gene are LNHDA and SQIVND (reference sequence). V was clipped by 4 bases and J by 6 bases; unmatched bases: 12. As DNA, the CDR3 is TGTGCCAGTAGTACCTCCTATGAGACTAGCGGCCCCGGGGAGCTGTTTTTT. As protein: CASSTSYETSGPGELFF.

The chain recombines TRBV29-1 with TRBJ2-5; 10 nucleotides align to TRBD1. This CDR3 comprises 13 residues. J lost 5 bases, V lost 6 bases, and 6 bases had no gene match. Per the germline V gene, CDR1 is SQVTM and CDR2 is ANQGSEA. CDR3 nucleotides: TGCAGCGTGGGTGACAGGGGGCGGGAGACCCAGTACTTC. Protein sequence: CSVGDRGRETQYF.

The chain combines TRBV10-3 with TRBJ2-1; TRBD2 agrees at 8 bases. CDR1 and CDR2 from the germline V gene are ENHRY and SYGVKD. Losses at the gene ends were 0 bases for V and 0 bases for J; bases not matched to a gene: 7. The CDR3 sequence is 18 residues long. Here the CDR3 DNA reads TGTGCCATCAGTGAGTCTATTAGCGGGATCAGCTCCTACAATGAGCAGTTCTTC. Translation gives CAISESISGISSYNEQFF.

The chain recombines TRBV5-1 with TRBJ2-3, with 9 bases fitting TRBD1. Trimming at V came to 2 bases and at J to 5 bases, leaving 9 bases not matched to a gene. The CDR3 contains 16 residues. Germline CDR1 SGHRS, CDR2 YFSETQ. Written as DNA, the CDR3 is TGCGCCAGCAGCTTTAGCCGGACAGGGGTAGGAGATACGCAGTATTTT. Protein sequence: CASSFSRTGVGDTQYF.

This rearrangement joins TRBV19 to TRBJ1-1; perhaps TRBD1 as D (5 bases). V was pared by 4 bases and J by 1 base, with 16 bases between. The CDR3 is 16 residues long. CDR1 and CDR2 from the germline V gene are LNHDA and SQIVND (reference sequence). The CDR3 coding sequence is TGTGCCAGTAGTAAGATTGGAGGGGCCCCGAACACTGAAGCTTTCTTT. Amino acid sequence: CASSKIGGAPNTEAFF. Full variable domain (outside the CDR3, taken from reference TRBV19 and TRBJ1-1): DGGITQSPKYLFRKEGQNVTLSCEQNLNHDAMYWYRQDPGQGLRLIYYSQIVNDFQKGDIAEGYSVSREKKESFPLTVTSAQKNPTAFYLCASSKIGGAPNTEAFFGQGTRLTVV.

The CDR3 bases are TGTGCCAGCACCCGGAGCCTGAACACTGAAGCTTTCTTT. Its translation: CASTRSLNTEAFF. V and J are TRBV14 and TRBJ1-1; D is uncertain. The V and J ends lost 7 bases and 0 bases respectively, with 9 bases between them. The V gene's germline CDR1 is SGHDN and CDR2 FVKESK. This CDR3 has 13 residues. Supplemented by reference TRBV14 and TRBJ1-1, the full variable domain reads EAGVTQFPSHSVIEKGQTVTLRCDPISGHDNLYWYRRVMGKEIKFLLHFVKESKQDESGMPNNRFLAERTGGTYSTLKVQPAELEDSGVYFCASTRSLNTEAFFGQGTRLTVV.

The count of this clone is one. One junction end does not reproduce the germline sequence, and a read error may be involved. CDR3 protein: CASSLAGGRTGTDTQYF. The CDR3 nucleotides are TGTGCCAGCAGCCTAGCGGGAGGACGTACTGGCACAGATACGCAGTATTTT. V and J are TRBV7-8 and TRBJ2-3, with TRBD2 matching 11 bases. The germline gives CDR1 SGHVS, CDR2 FQNEAQ. The CDR3 extends over 17 amino acids.

The rearrangement uses TRBV18 and TRBJ1-2, with 8 bases fitting TRBD1. Germline CDR1 reads KGHSH; CDR2 reads LQKENI. This CDR3 region has 17 residues. Trimming at V came to 3 bases and at J to 0 bases, leaving 9 bases not matched to a gene. In DNA, the CDR3 is TGTGCCAGCTCACCGTCGACAGGGGCACAAGCTAACTATGGCTACACCTTC. As protein: CASSPSTGAQANYGYTF.

The chain employs TRBV29-1 and TRBJ2-1; 16 bases match TRBD2. Germline CDR1 SQVTM, CDR2 ANQGSEA. This CDR3 has 17 amino acids. V lost 4 bases, J lost 5 bases, and 8 bases stayed unmatched. CDR3 sequence (DNA): TGCAGCGTTGGGGGACTAGCGGGAGGGAGAGTCGACAATGAGCAGTTCTTC. Its translation: CSVGGLAGGRVDNEQFF.

This clone has a handful of counts. The chain uses TRBV30 and TRBJ2-7, with TRBD1 matching over 8 bases. This CDR3 has 12 residues. Germline lookup yields CDR1 GTSNPN and CDR2 SVGIG (reference sequence). V lost 3 bases and J lost 7; bases outside the gene matches: 5. The CDR3 region is CAWSRQGLEQYF. CDR3 coding DNA: TGTGCCTGGAGCCGACAGGGGTTGGAGCAGTACTTC.

This chain uses TRBV27 with TRBJ2-1; 12 bases are shared with TRBD2. The length of the CDR3 is 15 residues. Losses at the gene ends were 3 bases for V and 7 bases for J; bases not matched to a gene: 4. Germline-derived CDR1 and CDR2 are MNHEY and SMNVEV (reference sequence). Written as DNA, the CDR3 is TGTGCCAGCAGTTTTCGGCTAGCGGGGGGGAATGAGCAGTTCTTC. Its translation is CASSFRLAGGNEQFF.

This chain connects TRBV5-1 to TRBJ2-1, with 8 bases aligning to TRBD1. CDR1 SGHRS and CDR2 YFSETQ come from the germline V gene. The CDR3 is 13 amino acids. V lost 0 bases to trimming and J lost 9 bases; unmatched junction nucleotides: 2. CDR3 in DNA: TGCGCCAGCAGCTTGGACAGGGGGGTTGAGCAGTTCTTC. This encodes CASSLDRGVEQFF.

The chain is built from TRBV27 and TRBJ1-4; D may be TRBD1 (5 bases). The CDR3 covers 15 residues. Per germline, CDR1 MNHEY and CDR2 SMNVEV (reference sequence). V was trimmed by 7 bases and J by 0 bases, leaving 12 bases between them. The CDR3 region has the DNA TGTGCCAGCACCGCCGGACAATCAACTAATGAAAAACTGTTTTTT. Its translation: CASTAGQSTNEKLFF.

This clone was counted only a few times. The V gene is TRBV6-5, the J gene TRBJ1-6; no firm D call. Looked up from germline, CDR1 is MNHEY and CDR2 is SVGAGI. The CDR3 extends over 12 amino acids. The V gene lost 6 bases and the J gene lost 10 bases, with 10 bases spanning the gap. CDR3: CASSYGGSPLHF. CDR3 DNA sequence: TGTGCCAGCAGCTACGGAGGGTCACCCCTCCACTTT.

The chain employs TRBV6-6 and TRBJ2-5; 7 nucleotides agree with TRBD2. Losses at the gene ends were 0 bases for V and 5 bases for J; bases not matched to a gene: 3. CDR1 MNHNY and CDR2 SVGAGI come from the germline V gene (reference sequence). The CDR3 runs 14 residues. The chain's CDR3 is CASSYSWGGETQYF. CDR3 coding DNA: TGTGCCAGCAGTTACTCTTGGGGGGGGGAGACCCAGTACTTC.

V is TRBV6-1 and J is TRBJ1-5, with D hard to call. This CDR3 region has 15 residues. CDR1 and CDR2 (germline): MNHNS, SASEGT. V was cut by 2 bases and J by 6 bases, with 14 bases left in between. The CDR3 DNA sequence: TGTGCCAGCAGTGAATTGGGCGGGGAGGGTCAGCCCCAGCATTTT. Amino acids: CASSELGGEGQPQHF.

V usage is TRBV5-1 and J usage is TRBJ2-5, with D unresolved. Trimming left V 0 bases short and J 7 bases short, with 13 bases between. Germline values: CDR1 SGHRS, CDR2 YFSETQ. The CDR3 extends over 14 amino acids. This chain's CDR3 is CASSLVGYLVTQYF. As DNA, the CDR3 is TGCGCCAGCAGCTTGGTCGGCTACCTAGTGACCCAGTACTTC.

This chain links TRBV10-3 with TRBJ2-3; maybe TRBD2 (6 bases). Trimming left V 4 bases short and J 5 bases short, with 7 bases between. The CDR3 runs 12 residues. In germline, CDR1 is ENHRY, CDR2 SYGVKD. For the CDR3, the DNA is TGTGCCATCAGTGTGGAGGGAGATACGCAGTATTTT. It specifies CAISVEGDTQYF.

This chain uses TRBV28 with TRBJ2-2; TRBD1 matches at 7 bases. The CDR3 length is 15 residues. J gave up 5 bases and V 4 bases, and 7 bases lay outside the gene matches. Germline CDR1 is MDHEN and CDR2 is SYDVKM. The CDR3 sequence is CASSSPTGATGELFF. CDR3 DNA: TGTGCCAGCAGTTCCCCAACAGGGGCAACCGGGGAGCTGTTTTTT.

This sequence joins TRBV6-6 and TRBJ2-2; 8 nucleotides align to TRBD2. CDR1 MNHNY and CDR2 SVGAGI come from the germline V gene (reference sequence). With V trimmed by 4 bases and J by 7 bases, 11 bases remained unmatched. CDR3 size: 16 residues. The CDR3 reads CASSSRRDSGNGELFF. CDR3 nucleotides: TGTGCCAGCAGTTCCCGCCGTGATAGCGGGAACGGGGAGCTGTTTTTT.

The chain has TRBV2 and TRBJ2-7, with 14 bases aligning to TRBD2. The CDR3 consists of 17 residues. The V and J ends lost 5 bases and 2 bases, in that order; junction bases with no gene match: 8. The V gene's germline CDR1 is SNHLY and CDR2 FYNNEI. CDR3 coding DNA: TGTGCCAGCAGTAAGCTGGGGACTAGCGGGGGTCCCTACGAGCAGTACTTC. Its protein product is CASSKLGTSGGPYEQYF.

This chain connects TRBV28 to TRBJ2-7; TRBD2 agrees at 7 bases. V shed 5 bases and J 3 bases; nucleotides not matched to a gene: 13. The CDR3 contains 16 residues. Germline CDR1 and CDR2: MDHEN and SYDVKM. Written as DNA, the CDR3 is TGTGCCAGCAGTCTCCCCCTCGGGACTACGATCTACGAGCAGTACTTC. Its translation is CASSLPLGTTIYEQYF.

V gene TRBV5-5 combines with J gene TRBJ1-6; no clear D. Germline CDR1 and CDR2: SGHKS and YYEKEE (reference sequence). This CDR3 comprises 16 residues. The V and J ends lost 2 bases and 2 bases respectively, with 11 bases between them. The CDR3 region is CASSFSWLTYNSPLHF. Written as DNA, the CDR3 is TGTGCCAGCAGCTTTTCGTGGCTGACCTATAATTCACCCCTCCACTTT.

This clone has only one observation. The CDR3 region has the DNA TGTGCCAGCAGTTCCAGCGGGCCCTCCTACGAGCAGTACTTC. Its protein product is CASSSSGPSYEQYF. This rearrangement joins TRBV28 to TRBJ2-7; TRBD2 is a possible D gene (6 bases). Trimming took 4 bases from V and 0 from J, leaving 10 bases between them. The CDR3 is made up of 14 amino acids. The germline V gene has CDR1 MDHEN and CDR2 SYDVKM. The full variable domain, in which reference TRBV28 and TRBJ2-7 provide the parts outside the CDR3, is DVKVTQSSRYLVKRTGEKVFLECVQDMDHENMFWYRQDPGLGLRLIYFSYDVKMKEKGDIPEGYSVSREKKERFSLILESASTNQTSMYLCASSSSGPSYEQYFGPGTRLTVT.

This chain joins TRBV9 and TRBJ2-1; TRBD2 matches 10 bases. CDR1 is SGDLS and CDR2 is YYNGEE in the germline V gene. The ends lost 3 bases at V and 7 bases at J; junction bases unmatched: 7. The CDR3 is 15 residues long. The CDR3 DNA is TGTGCCAGCAGCGCTAGCGGGAGTCTTAGAAATGAGCAGTTCTTC. Translating it yields CASSASGSLRNEQFF.